This T cell receptor (beta chain) was captured in a study of patients and donors after allogeneic stem cell transplantation (dated by TCRdb to the early 2020s). V and J are truncated by 4 bases and 0 bases respectively, leaving an intervening sequence of 4 bases. Measured from the cysteine to the phenylalanine, the CDR3 is 14 residues long. Just CDR3 DNA is preserved here, 42 bases in frame from base 1. The table lists this clonotype with a few counts. Its antigen is currently not known. Base qualities were left out, and no much larger clone turns up one base away. Libraries came from RT-PCR. TCRdb records NextSeq 550 as the sequencer. TCRdb's own reprocessing of the public reads used fastp at Q25 and MiXCR and kept productive beta chains. Under each unique CDR3 protein, matching rows form one entry showing the most common genes and DNA. The sample includes about 88,000 distinct CDR3 sequences, with approximately 49% observed a single time. Approximately 60% of the sample lies in the top ten.

The sequence joins TRBV12-3 or TRBV12-4 to TRBJ1-6; the D gene cannot be named for sure. The sequenced material came from blood, either unsorted or a sorted T cell fraction (not recorded which). The source of this sequence is a human donor who was either an allogeneic HSCT recipient or a stem cell or donor lymphocyte infusion donor (not recorded which). It is not recorded whose cells these are; they may come from a transplant donor. The DNA sequence reads TGTGCCAGCAGTTCTAGCTCCTATAATTCACCCCTCCACTTT. The translation is CASSSSSYNSPLHF.